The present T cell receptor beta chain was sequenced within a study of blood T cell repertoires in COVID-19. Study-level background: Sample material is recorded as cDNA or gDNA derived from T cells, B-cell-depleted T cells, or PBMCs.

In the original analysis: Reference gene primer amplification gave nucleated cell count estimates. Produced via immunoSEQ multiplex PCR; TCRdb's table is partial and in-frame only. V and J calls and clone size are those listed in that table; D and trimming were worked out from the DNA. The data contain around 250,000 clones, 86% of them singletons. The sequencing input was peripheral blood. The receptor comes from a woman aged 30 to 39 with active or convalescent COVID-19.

CDR3 sequence reads: CASSYAGDSYEQYF. The CDR3 nucleotides read TGTGCCAGCAGTTACGCGGGGGACTCCTACGAGCAGTACTTC. The gene calls are TRBV6-6 and TRBJ2-7; 7 bases are shared with TRBD2. The CDR3 extends over 14 amino acids. After removal of 2 bases from V and 0 bases from J, the junction contained 1 base not matched to a gene. The germline CDR1 and CDR2 sequences are MNHNY and SVGAGI (reference sequence).